This T cell receptor beta chain was captured in a study of cytomegalovirus exposure and HLA in healthy donors. Germline CDR1 reads MDHEN; CDR2 reads SYDVKM. This CDR3 comprises 13 residues. Deletions cut 5 bases from V and 1 base from J, with 8 bases between. Findings of the study overall: TCR beta V- and J-gene trimming, according to a later analysis, was linked to a missense DCLRE1C variant. Roughly even sequencing depth across donors was the assumption behind the presence/absence analyses. Per a prior analysis, the majority of TCR beta V segments were productive roughly 87% or roughly 30% of the time.

The PCR ran on 60 Vbeta and 13 Jbeta primers. Clones were read by immunoSEQ multiplex PCR, and TCRdb kept only the in-frame ones, dropping some. The sample has over 100,000 clones, about 80% seen once; the top ten hold almost 3%. This clone has only a few counts. Its target is not known. The chain couples TRBV28 to TRBJ1-1; no clear D. The clonotype comes from a woman aged 18-30 years in good health and CMV-seropositive. Sequenced material: PBMCs. CDR3 sequence reads: CASSHGWNTEAFF. The CDR3 region has the DNA TGTGCCAGCAGTCACGGTTGGAACACTGAAGCTTTCTTT.